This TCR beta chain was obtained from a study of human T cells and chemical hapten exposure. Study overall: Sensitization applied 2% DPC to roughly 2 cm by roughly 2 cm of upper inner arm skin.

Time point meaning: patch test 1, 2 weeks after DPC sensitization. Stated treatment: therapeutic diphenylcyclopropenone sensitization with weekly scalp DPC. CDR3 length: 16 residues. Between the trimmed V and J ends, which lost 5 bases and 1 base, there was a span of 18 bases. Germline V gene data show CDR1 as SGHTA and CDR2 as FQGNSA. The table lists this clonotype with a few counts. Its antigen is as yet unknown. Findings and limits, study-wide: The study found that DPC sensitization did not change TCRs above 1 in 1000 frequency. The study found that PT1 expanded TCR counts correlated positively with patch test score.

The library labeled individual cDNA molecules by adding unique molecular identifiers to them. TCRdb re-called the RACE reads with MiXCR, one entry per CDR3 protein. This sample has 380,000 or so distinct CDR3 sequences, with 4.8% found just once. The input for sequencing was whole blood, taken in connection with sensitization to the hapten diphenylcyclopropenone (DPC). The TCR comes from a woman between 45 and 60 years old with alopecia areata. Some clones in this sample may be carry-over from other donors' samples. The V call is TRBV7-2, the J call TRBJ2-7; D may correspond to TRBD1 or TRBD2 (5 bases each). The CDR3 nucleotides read TGTGCCAGCAGCGCGCAAACCGGGACCCCTTCCTACGAGCAGTACTTC. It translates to CASSAQTGTPSYEQYF.